This T cell receptor beta chain was observed in a study of blood T cell repertoires in COVID-19. The data were produced by immunoSEQ multiplex PCR, yet TCRdb's version contains in-frame clones alone and is incomplete. The sample holds a few hundred thousand clones; about 85% are singletons and the top ten take approximately 2.2%. The CDR3 extends over 14 amino acids. V lost 3 bases and J lost 10, with 13 bases in between. In germline, CDR1 is LNHDA, CDR2 SQIVND (reference sequence). This clone has just a few counts. The clonotype comes from a young man with active or convalescent COVID-19. This rearrangement joins TRBV19 to TRBJ1-6, with D uncertain. What was sequenced was peripheral blood. CDR3 nucleotide sequence: TGTGCCAGTAGTATCGGCCTATCAGGATCACCCCTCCACTTT. This encodes CASSIGLSGSPLHF. Full variable domain (outside the CDR3, taken from reference TRBV19 and TRBJ1-6): DGGITQSPKYLFRKEGQNVTLSCEQNLNHDAMYWYRQDPGQGLRLIYYSQIVNDFQKGDIAEGYSVSREKKESFPLTVTSAQKNPTAFYLCASSIGLSGSPLHFGNGTRLTVT.